The 17 T cell receptor beta chains below come from one sample, sequenced in a study of blood T cell repertoires in COVID-19. Assay used: immunoSEQ multiplex PCR; TCRdb lists only in-frame clones, some missing. The sample has roughly 250,000 clones, approximately 84% seen once. Sequencing input: peripheral blood. The receptors originated from a human donor in a cohort sampled during active COVID-19.

The rearrangement links TRBV29-1 to TRBJ2-3; 12 bases match TRBD2. The V gene's germline CDR1 is SQVTM and CDR2 ANQGSEA. The CDR3 is 16 residues long. V was clipped by 6 bases and J by 2 bases; unmatched bases: 9. The CDR3 here is CSVPWGLAGNTDTQYF. DNA of the CDR3: TGCAGCGTCCCGTGGGGACTAGCGGGTAACACAGATACGCAGTATTTT.

This clone was seen just once. The chain is built from TRBV5-4 and TRBJ1-3; the D gene is possibly TRBD1 (6 bases). Germline CDR1 reads SGHNT; CDR2 reads YYREEE (reference sequence). This CDR3 region has 17 residues. Trimming pared 2 bases from V and 0 bases from J, leaving 15 bases between. In nucleotides, the CDR3 is TGTGCCAGCAGCTTACAGACAGGACGGGGCTCTGGAAACACCATATATTTT. Protein product: CASSLQTGRGSGNTIYF.

This chain connects TRBV18 to TRBJ1-4; TRBD1 matches 10 bases. The CDR3 totals 15 residues. J was trimmed by 5 bases and V by 3 bases; bases with no gene match: 3. The V gene's germline CDR1 is KGHSH and CDR2 LQKENI. The CDR3 DNA reads TGTGCCAGCTCACCCCCGGGACAGGGGAATGAAAAACTGTTTTTT. Translation: CASSPPGQGNEKLFF.

The table lists this clone with a count of one. The chain combines TRBV7-9 with TRBJ2-6; D is uncertain. Germline V gene sequence: CDR1 SEHNR, CDR2 FQNEAQ (reference sequence). Deletions cut 4 bases from V and 8 bases from J, with 9 bases between. CDR3 size: 13 residues. The DNA of the CDR3 is TGTGCCAGCAGCTCCCTTAATCCCAACGTCCTGACTTTC. It encodes CASSSLNPNVLTF.

This sequence joins TRBV7-2 and TRBJ1-4; 8 positions agree with TRBD1. Germline CDR1 is SGHTA and CDR2 is FQGNSA. V was pared by 2 bases and J by 12 bases, with 17 bases of the junction left unmatched. This CDR3 is 17 amino acids long. CDR3 nucleotide sequence: TGTGCCAGCAGCTTATTTTCCCCCAGGCAGGGGGCGCAGGAACTGTTTTTT. Its translation is CASSLFSPRQGAQELFF.

The CDR3 DNA reads as TGCGCCAGCAGCTTGGGGGGGACAGGCACGACACTCCGCCGGAACACCATATATTTT. Protein sequence: CASSLGGTGTTLRRNTIYF. The gene calls are TRBV5-1 and TRBJ1-3; 8 bases are shared with TRBD1. V lost 0 bases to trimming and J lost 7 bases; unmatched junction nucleotides: 18. The germline gives CDR1 SGHRS, CDR2 YFSETQ. The CDR3 is made up of 19 amino acids. Using reference TRBV5-1 and TRBJ1-3 for the parts outside the CDR3, the full variable domain is KAGVTQTPRYLIKTRGQQVTLSCSPISGHRSVSWYQQTPGQGLQFLFEYFSETQRNKGNFPGRFSGRQFSNSRSEMNVSTLELGDSALYLCASSLGGTGTTLRRNTIYFGEGSWLTVV.

This rearrangement joins TRBV7-8 to TRBJ1-2; 8 bases align to TRBD1. CDR3 length: 16 amino acids. CDR1 is SGHVS and CDR2 is FQNEAQ in the germline V gene. J was trimmed by 7 bases and V by 8 bases; bases with no gene match: 18. CDR3 amino acids: CASSLGAGGLRGGYTF. In DNA form, the CDR3 reads TGTGCCAGCTCCCTCGGGGCAGGGGGCCTTCGGGGTGGCTACACCTTC.

This chain connects TRBV7-9 to TRBJ2-5, with 7 bases fitting TRBD2. Germline V gene data show CDR1 as SEHNR and CDR2 as FQNEAQ (reference sequence). V shed 1 base and J 2 bases; nucleotides not matched to a gene: 4. The CDR3 has 15 amino acids. CDR3 sequence (DNA): TGTGCCAGCAGCTTAGTAGCGGGCAGTCAAGAGACCCAGTACTTC. Its translation: CASSLVAGSQETQYF.

The chain joins TRBV7-2 to TRBJ2-5; 10 nucleotides match TRBD2. The germline V gene has CDR1 SGHTA and CDR2 FQGNSA. V lost 5 bases, J lost 0 bases, and 3 bases stayed unmatched. The CDR3 totals 15 residues. CDR3 protein: CASSPGLANQETQYF. CDR3 DNA: TGTGCCAGCAGCCCGGGACTAGCGAACCAAGAGACCCAGTACTTC.

The V call is TRBV12-3 or TRBV12-4, the J call TRBJ1-1; D remains unclear. Trimming removed 3 bases from V and 4 bases from J, with 9 bases in between. This CDR3 has 13 amino acids. The CDR3 protein is CASSFNRGTEAFF. The CDR3 nucleotides read TGTGCCAGCAGTTTCAATCGGGGCACTGAAGCTTTCTTT.

The V call is TRBV3-1 (or the pseudogene TRBV3-2), the J call TRBJ2-4; D not resolved. This CDR3 region has 21 residues. With 5 bases removed from V and 0 bases from J, the gap between germline ends came to 29 bases. Per the germline V gene, CDR1 is LGHDT and CDR2 is YNNKEL (reference sequence). The CDR3 loop is CASSFPPVPPGSGIAKNIQYF. The CDR3 region has the DNA TGTGCCAGCAGCTTCCCTCCGGTTCCCCCGGGTTCCGGAATAGCCAAAAACATTCAGTACTTC.

This chain links TRBV6-6 with TRBJ1-1; D call uncertain. The CDR3 is 13 amino acids. The ends were cut back, 0 bases at V and 1 base at J, with 3 bases in the middle. Germline V gene lookup returns CDR1 MNHNY and CDR2 SVGAGI (reference sequence). The CDR3 reads CASSYSQNTEAFF. The CDR3, as DNA: TGTGCCAGCAGTTACTCCCAGAACACTGAAGCTTTCTTT.

This clone was seen a handful of times. The genes are TRBV5-4 and TRBJ2-2, with a possible D match to TRBD1 (6 bases). The V and J ends lost 3 bases and 0 bases respectively, with 9 bases between them. CDR3 length equals 15 residues. In germline, CDR1 is SGHNT, CDR2 YYREEE (reference sequence). The CDR3: CASSYRTANTGELFF. The CDR3 DNA is TGTGCCAGCAGCTACCGGACAGCGAACACCGGGGAGCTGTTTTTT.

The chain is built from TRBV18 and TRBJ2-5; 9 bases are shared with TRBD2. Germline V gene sequence: CDR1 KGHSH, CDR2 LQKENI. This CDR3 is built from 15 residues. Unmatched junction bases numbered 9, after V lost 5 bases and J lost 5 bases. The CDR3 sequence is CASSSAGGTKETQYF. CDR3 in DNA: TGTGCCAGCTCATCAGCGGGGGGTACTAAGGAGACCCAGTACTTC.

The V gene is TRBV3-1 (or the pseudogene TRBV3-2), the J gene TRBJ2-7; 7 positions match TRBD1. Looked up from germline, CDR1 is LGHDT and CDR2 is YNNKEL (reference sequence). The CDR3 covers 14 residues. V was pared by 4 bases and J by 4 bases, with 7 bases of the junction left unmatched. The CDR3 region is CASSPAGGSYEQYF. CDR3 coding DNA: TGTGCCAGCAGCCCCGCAGGGGGTAGTTACGAGCAGTACTTC.

This clone was detected only once. At the DNA level, this CDR3 is encoded by other sequences in the same sample as well. The V gene is TRBV18, the J gene TRBJ1-2; the D gene is possibly TRBD1 (6 bases). Trimming removed 2 bases from V and 6 bases from J, with 10 bases in between. In germline, CDR1 is KGHSH, CDR2 LQKENI. The CDR3 extends over 13 amino acids. CDR3 loop: CASSPASGDGYTF. In nucleotides, the CDR3 is TGTGCCAGCTCACCAGCATCAGGGGATGGCTACACCTTC.

The rearrangement joins TRBV19 to TRBJ2-2; D perhaps matches TRBD2 (6 bases). Trimming removed 7 bases from V and 4 bases from J, with 13 bases in between. The CDR3 length is 14 residues. Germline CDR1 reads LNHDA; CDR2 reads SQIVND (reference sequence). CDR3 nucleotides: TGTGCCAGTATCCTCGCGGGGAGCACCGGGGAGCTGTTTTTT. Residues: CASILAGSTGELFF.